The present T cell receptor (beta chain) was sequenced within a study of memory CD4+ T cells and cytomegalovirus serostatus. Whole-study context: Healthy Belgian adult donors included under ten CMV-positive and fewer than 25 CMV-negative people.

Single viable CD3+CD4+CD8-CD45RO+ cells were sorted as the memory CD4+ T cells. General study findings and limits: Of under 200 reported CMV TCRbeta sequences, around 63 were found in memory CD4+ repertoires.

Assay used: immunoSEQ multiplex PCR; TCRdb lists only in-frame clones, some missing. The sample records approximately 45,000 clones, approximately 81% being singletons. About this clone: Its specificity is not known.

The CDR3 consists of 15 residues. Germline lookup yields CDR1 LNHDA and CDR2 SQIVND (reference sequence). Trimming pared 4 bases from V and 2 bases from J, leaving 14 bases between. Sequenced input: memory CD4+ T cells from blood. The chain has TRBV19 and TRBJ1-1, with D tentatively TRBD1 (6 bases). The TCR was taken from an adult in good health and CMV-seronegative. The CDR3 DNA follows: TGTGCCAGTAGTACGAACCGGGACACCAACACTGAAGCTTTCTTT. This translates into CASSTNRDTNTEAFF. The whole variable domain, filled in from reference TRBV19 and TRBJ1-1, reads DGGITQSPKYLFRKEGQNVTLSCEQNLNHDAMYWYRQDPGQGLRLIYYSQIVNDFQKGDIAEGYSVSREKKESFPLTVTSAQKNPTAFYLCASSTNRDTNTEAFFGQGTRLTVV.